This T cell receptor beta chain was found in a study of blood T cell repertoires in COVID-19. Study-level information: COVID-19 samples collected from the United States, Italy and Spain covered acute and convalescent phases. Nucleic acid was either cDNA or gDNA, and it came from T cells, B-cell-depleted T cells, or PBMCs.

Methods used by the authors: Scientists estimated how many nucleated cells there were by amplifying reference gene primers. Clones were read by immunoSEQ multiplex PCR, and TCRdb kept only the in-frame ones, dropping some. The D gene and trimming were derived from the DNA, and the V and J assignments and clone size from that table. Among some 41,000 clones, roughly 90% were seen once, and the ten largest hold under 6%. Germline assignment: CDR1 MDHEN and CDR2 SYDVKM. The CDR3 extends over 14 amino acids. Trimming pared 7 bases from V and 8 bases from J, leaving 20 bases between. This receptor was identified in a human donor in a cohort sampled during active COVID-19. The sample comprised peripheral blood. This chain links TRBV28 with TRBJ1-2; the D is unclear. The CDR3 DNA reads TGTGCCAGCACCGCCGGCGAAAACCTCGGGGGCTACACCTTC. Translation gives CASTAGENLGGYTF.